These 23 T cell receptor beta chains were sequenced from one sample in a study of CD8 T cells in ankylosing spondylitis (dated by TCRdb to 2016 to 2017). The library was generated by 5' RACE. Sequencing was performed on an Illumina HiSeq 2500. The raw public reads went through TCRdb reprocessing: fastp at Q25, MiXCR clone calling, in-frame beta chains kept. Each record represents a unique CDR3 protein, reported with the most common genes and DNA among its rows. The sample table records 150,000 to 200,000 distinct CDR3 sequences; around 16% of these occur just once. In total, the top ten clones hold about 7.6% of the sample. Sequencing input: blood, either unsorted or a sorted T cell fraction (not recorded which). These receptors were taken from a male donor with ankylosing spondylitis or in good health (not recorded which).

This rearrangement joins TRBV5-1 to TRBJ1-6; D not certain. The V end was cut by 0 bases, the J end by 7 bases, with 11 bases between. The CDR3 is made up of 15 amino acids. The germline gives CDR1 SGHRS, CDR2 YFSETQ. The CDR3 spells CASSLVDGGNSPLHF. CDR3 nucleotide sequence: TGCGCCAGCAGCTTGGTAGACGGAGGGAATTCACCCCTCCACTTT.

This clonotype was observed at least ten times. V is TRBV5-1 and J is TRBJ2-5; 11 nucleotides align to TRBD2. Per germline, CDR1 SGHRS and CDR2 YFSETQ. V gave up 0 bases and J gave up 5 bases; unmatched junction bases: 3. The CDR3 runs 15 residues. The CDR3: CASSLALAGGETQYF. In DNA form, the CDR3 reads TGCGCCAGCAGCTTGGCGCTAGCGGGAGGCGAGACCCAGTACTTC. The entire variable domain, with the rest obtained from reference TRBV5-1 and TRBJ2-5, is as follows: KAGVTQTPRYLIKTRGQQVTLSCSPISGHRSVSWYQQTPGQGLQFLFEYFSETQRNKGNFPGRFSGRQFSNSRSEMNVSTLELGDSALYLCASSLALAGGETQYFGPGTRLLVL.

This sequence joins TRBV30 and TRBJ1-5; no definite D call. The ends were cut back, 3 bases at V and 0 bases at J, with 6 bases in the middle. Germline V gene lookup returns CDR1 GTSNPN and CDR2 SVGIG (reference sequence). CDR3 length: 13 amino acids. CDR3 bases: TGTGCCTGGAGCCGGGATAGCAATCAGCCCCAGCATTTT. Translation: CAWSRDSNQPQHF.

This clonotype turned up a few times. The J gene is TRBJ1-1, the V gene TRBV27; the D is unclear. Germline V lookup: CDR1 MNHEY, CDR2 SMNVEV (reference sequence). The CDR3 sequence is 14 residues long. Trimming cost V 6 bases and J 1 base, with 12 bases left between them. The CDR3, as DNA: TGTGCCAGCAGCCTTACTCGGGGGAACACTGAAGCTTTCTTT. Protein: CASSLTRGNTEAFF.

The chain has TRBV30 and TRBJ2-5; D may be TRBD1 (6 bases). The germline gives CDR1 GTSNPN, CDR2 SVGIG (reference sequence). Between the trimmed V and J ends, which lost 5 bases and 8 bases, there was a span of 9 bases. The CDR3 covers 10 residues. The CDR3 nucleotides are TGTGCCTGGGAACAGGGAACCCAGTACTTC. This codes for CAWEQGTQYF. Using reference TRBV30 and TRBJ2-5 for the parts outside the CDR3, the full variable domain is SQTIHQWPATLVQPVGSPLSLECTVEGTSNPNLYWYRQAAGRGLQLLFYSVGIGQISSEVPQNLSASRPQDRQFILSSKKLLLSDSGFYLCAWEQGTQYFGPGTRLLVL.

This clonotype was seen ten or more times. The V and J genes are TRBV29-1 and TRBJ1-2, with D possibly TRBD1 on 6 matching bases. Germline CDR1 reads SQVTM; CDR2 reads ANQGSEA. The CDR3 loop spans 11 amino acids. Between the trimmed V and J ends, which lost 3 bases and 7 bases, there was a span of 9 bases. This CDR3 is CSVESGAGYTF. Here the CDR3 DNA reads TGCAGCGTTGAGTCGGGGGCTGGCTACACCTTC.

This clonotype was observed a single time. This chain uses TRBV9 with TRBJ2-1; 9 bases fit TRBD2. Germline V CDR1 and CDR2: SGDLS, YYNGEE. The CDR3 sequence is 15 residues long. V gave up 3 bases and J gave up 7 bases; unmatched junction bases: 8. The DNA for the CDR3 is TGTGCCAGCAGCGAGCCCGGGACTAGCCGTAATGAGCAGTTCTTC. Protein sequence: CASSEPGTSRNEQFF.

This clonotype was seen a few times. This chain uses TRBV5-1 with TRBJ1-3; unclear D gene. Trimming cost V 6 bases and J 3 bases, with 10 bases left between them. Germline CDR1 is SGHRS and CDR2 is YFSETQ. The CDR3 sequence is 13 residues long. This CDR3 reads CASTPGLGNTIYF. CDR3 DNA: TGCGCCAGCACCCCCGGTCTTGGAAACACCATATATTTT.

V is TRBV29-1 and J is TRBJ1-3, with a possible D match to TRBD1 (5 bases). Germline V CDR1 and CDR2: SQVTM, ANQGSEA. Trimming left V 0 bases short and J 0 bases short, with 12 bases between. The CDR3 covers 16 residues. This CDR3 is CSVEDLPDTSGNTIYF. The CDR3 DNA reads as TGCAGCGTTGAAGATCTTCCGGACACCTCTGGAAACACCATATATTTT.

This clonotype was observed many times. The J gene is TRBJ1-1, the V gene TRBV28, with TRBD1 matching over 9 bases. Trimming removed 6 bases from V and 4 bases from J; junction bases left unmatched: 6. Looked up from germline, CDR1 is MDHEN and CDR2 is SYDVKM. There are 14 residues in the CDR3. The CDR3 loop is CASSGTGRVTEAFF. The DNA for the CDR3 is TGTGCCAGCAGCGGGACAGGGAGGGTCACTGAAGCTTTCTTT.

This clonotype was detected only a few times. CDR3 amino acids: CASSGLPGQGSNEQFF. The CDR3 bases are TGCGCCAGCAGCGGGCTACCGGGACAGGGTAGCAATGAGCAGTTCTTC. The chain carries TRBV5-1 and TRBJ2-1; TRBD1 matches 9 bases. The germline V gene encodes CDR1 SGHRS and CDR2 YFSETQ. With V trimmed by 4 bases and J by 6 bases, 11 bases remained unmatched. The CDR3 loop spans 16 amino acids.

This clonotype was detected ten times or more. V gene TRBV6-1 combines with J gene TRBJ1-4; possible D gene TRBD1, 6 bases. The CDR3 spans 15 residues. Trimming stripped 4 bases from V and 4 bases from J, with 13 bases between. The germline V gene encodes CDR1 MNHNS and CDR2 SASEGT. The CDR3 bases are TGTGCCAGCAGTGCACCGGGACACGGTAATGAAAAACTGTTTTTT. Encoded protein: CASSAPGHGNEKLFF.

This clonotype was recorded a few times. This chain uses TRBV10-2 with TRBJ1-5; 7 bases map to TRBD1. This CDR3 is built from 15 residues. CDR1 and CDR2 from the germline V gene are WSHSY and SAAADI. J gave up 4 bases and V 6 bases, and 9 bases lay outside the gene matches. The CDR3 DNA is TGCGCCAGCAGAGCAGACAGGGTGGTTAATCAGCCCCAGCATTTT. As protein: CASRADRVVNQPQHF.

This clonotype was detected many times. V usage is TRBV20-1 and J usage is TRBJ2-1; TRBD2 is a possible D gene (5 bases). The ends were cut back, 3 bases at V and 8 bases at J, with 14 bases in the middle. The CDR3 contains 13 residues. The V gene's germline CDR1 is DFQATT and CDR2 SNEGSKA (reference sequence). The CDR3 is CSASGMALHEQFF. CDR3 DNA sequence: TGCAGTGCTAGCGGGATGGCCCTACATGAGCAGTTCTTC.

This clonotype has just a few counts. The CDR3 sequence is CAWSVLSTGEGTGELFF. As DNA, the CDR3 is TGTGCCTGGAGTGTACTATCGACAGGCGAGGGAACCGGGGAGCTGTTTTTT. The rearrangement uses TRBV30 and TRBJ2-2, with a tentative D call TRBD1 (6 bases). CDR1 GTSNPN and CDR2 SVGIG come from the germline V gene (reference sequence). Trimming removed 0 bases at V and 5 bases at J, with 19 bases between. This CDR3 contains 17 residues.

This clonotype was seen ten or more times. V and J are TRBV5-1 and TRBJ2-7, with TRBD1 matching 8 bases. Losses at the gene ends were 0 bases for V and 0 bases for J; bases not matched to a gene: 2. CDR1 is SGHRS and CDR2 is YFSETQ in the germline V gene. CDR3 length: 15 amino acids. CDR3 sequence reads: CASSLGTGRSYEQYF. The CDR3 DNA is TGCGCCAGCAGCTTGGGGACAGGGCGCTCCTACGAGCAGTACTTC.

Many counts were recorded for this clonotype. The chain carries TRBV20-1 and TRBJ2-1, with TRBD2 as a possible D gene (5 bases). Germline V lookup: CDR1 DFQATT, CDR2 SNEGSKA (reference sequence). The V end was cut by 0 bases, the J end by 3 bases, with 15 bases between. The CDR3 contains 16 residues. For the CDR3, the DNA is TGCAGTGCTAGAGATCCCCTGGAGGATGGCTACAATGAGCAGTTCTTC. This encodes CSARDPLEDGYNEQFF.

The chain links TRBV27 to TRBJ2-5; the D call may be TRBD1 or TRBD2 (6 bases each). The CDR3 covers 14 residues. The germline gives CDR1 MNHEY, CDR2 SMNVEV (reference sequence). Trimming removed 2 bases at V and 4 bases at J, with 11 bases between. CDR3 sequence: CASSLVRGRETQYF. CDR3 coding DNA: TGTGCCAGCAGTTTAGTCCGGGGGCGAGAGACCCAGTACTTC.

This clonotype showed up many times. The rearrangement joins TRBV20-1 to TRBJ1-3, with D perhaps TRBD1 (5 bases). This CDR3 is built from 14 residues. Germline V gene data show CDR1 as DFQATT and CDR2 as SNEGSKA (reference sequence). Between the trimmed V and J ends, which lost 0 bases and 0 bases, there was a span of 6 bases. This CDR3 reads CSARETGSGNTIYF. CDR3 bases: TGCAGTGCTAGAGAAACAGGCTCTGGAAACACCATATATTTT.

This clonotype showed up just a few times. The J gene is TRBJ2-1, the V gene TRBV20-1; 8 nucleotides align to TRBD2. V shed 6 bases, J shed 9 bases, and the junction held 7 bases outside the gene matches. The CDR3 loop spans 12 amino acids. CDR1 and CDR2 from the germline V gene are DFQATT and SNEGSKA (reference sequence). Here the CDR3 reads CSASGSRLEQFF. The DNA for the CDR3 is TGCAGTGCGAGCGGGAGTCGGCTTGAGCAGTTCTTC.

This clonotype was recorded many times. The rearrangement links TRBV7-2 to TRBJ2-7, with 7 bases aligning to TRBD1. Looked up from germline, CDR1 is SGHTA and CDR2 is FQGNSA. With V trimmed by 6 bases and J by 3 bases, 8 bases remained unmatched. This CDR3 comprises 14 residues. The DNA of the CDR3 is TGTGCCAGCAGAGCTAGGGACAGCTACTACGAGCAGTACTTC. Residues: CASRARDSYYEQYF.

The gene calls are TRBV7-8 and TRBJ2-5; 9 bases fit TRBD2. The germline gives CDR1 SGHVS, CDR2 FQNEAQ. The CDR3 totals 15 residues. V lost 0 bases and J lost 5; bases outside the gene matches: 4. CDR3 DNA sequence: TGTGCCAGCAGCTTAGCTAATAGCGGGAGTGAGACCCAGTACTTC. Translated: CASSLANSGSETQYF. The full variable domain, rest sourced from reference TRBV7-8 and TRBJ2-5, is GAGVSQSPRYKVAKRGQDVALRCDPISGHVSLFWYQQALGQGPEFLTYFQNEAQLDKSGLPSDRFFAERPEGSVSTLKIQRTQQEDSAVYLCASSLANSGSETQYFGPGTRLLVL.

This clonotype was recorded a few times. V and J are TRBV5-1 and TRBJ1-2; tentative D call: TRBD1 (5 bases). This CDR3 region has 14 residues. Trimming pared 0 bases from V and 4 bases from J, leaving 10 bases between. Per the germline V gene, CDR1 is SGHRS and CDR2 is YFSETQ. The CDR3 loop is CASSLVDSRYGYTF. The CDR3 DNA is TGCGCCAGCAGCTTGGTTGACAGTCGCTATGGCTACACCTTC.